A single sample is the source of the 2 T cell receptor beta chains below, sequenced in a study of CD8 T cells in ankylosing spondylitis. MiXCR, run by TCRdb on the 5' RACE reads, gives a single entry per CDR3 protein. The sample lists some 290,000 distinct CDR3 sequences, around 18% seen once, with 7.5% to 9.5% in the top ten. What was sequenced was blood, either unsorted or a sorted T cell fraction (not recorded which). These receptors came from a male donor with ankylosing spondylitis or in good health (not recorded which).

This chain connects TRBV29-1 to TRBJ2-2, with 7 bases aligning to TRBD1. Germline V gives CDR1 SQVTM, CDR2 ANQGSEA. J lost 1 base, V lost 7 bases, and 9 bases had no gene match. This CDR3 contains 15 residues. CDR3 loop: CSATRQGKNTGELFF. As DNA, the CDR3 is TGCAGCGCTACCCGACAGGGTAAGAACACCGGGGAGCTGTTTTTT.

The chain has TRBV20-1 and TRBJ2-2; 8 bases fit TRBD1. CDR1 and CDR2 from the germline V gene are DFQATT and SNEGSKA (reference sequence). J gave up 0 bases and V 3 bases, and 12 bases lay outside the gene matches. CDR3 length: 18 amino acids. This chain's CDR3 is CSARRRQGTPANTGELFF. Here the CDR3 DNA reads TGCAGTGCTAGGAGGCGACAGGGGACCCCAGCGAACACCGGGGAGCTGTTTTTT.